A selection of T cell receptor beta chains follows, all from one sample in a study of T-cell reconstitution after alpha-beta-depleted transplantation in children. TCRdb reprocessed the PCR reads with MiXCR, giving one entry per CDR3 protein. The sample shows hundreds of thousands of distinct CDR3 sequences, 15% to 20% of them seen only once. The sample in question was PBMCs, mostly from graft donor cells, obtained 360 days after TCRalphabeta/CD19-depleted stem cell transplant. Receptors originate from a boy younger than two who had a stem cell transplant for Wiskott-Aldrich syndrome, so the T cells may come from the graft donor. Both conserved end residues are part of each CDR3. The D gene is left open where the match is weak. Some rows mark clone size as missing; the rest say once, few, many or name a class of expanded clone.

>TRBV6-2/TRBV6-3|few|-|TRBJ2-2
CASSYSRPPNTGELFF
TGTGCCAGCAGTTACTCGAGACCGCCGAACACCGGGGAGCTGTTTTTT
>TRBV6-5|few|-|TRBJ2-5
CASSYRGQGEETQYF
TGTGCCAGCAGTTACAGAGGGCAGGGCGAAGAGACCCAGTACTTC
>TRBV27|few|-|TRBJ1-2
CASSLSGFNYGYTF
TGTGCCAGCAGTTTAAGTGGGTTTAACTATGGCTACACCTTC
>TRBV24-1|-|-|TRBJ1-1
CAISRQGNTEAFF
TGTGCCATCTCTAGGCAGGGAAACACTGAAGCTTTCTTT
>TRBV12-3/TRBV12-4|many|TRBD2|TRBJ2-7
CASSLKRGRYEQYF
TGTGCCAGCAGTTTAAAGCGGGGGCGCTACGAGCAGTACTTC
>TRBV3-1|few|-|TRBJ2-2
CASSQALPMDTGELFF
TGTGCCAGCAGCCAAGCTTTACCTATGGACACCGGGGAGCTGTTTTTT
>TRBV6-5|few|-|TRBJ2-2
CASSYPPGQKAGELFF
TGTGCCAGCAGTTATCCCCCGGGACAAAAGGCCGGGGAGCTGTTTTTT
>TRBV19|-|TRBD2|TRBJ2-1
CASSPETSGSNEQFF
TGTGCCAGTAGTCCAGAGACTAGCGGGAGCAATGAGCAGTTCTTC
>TRBV7-2|-|TRBD2|TRBJ2-3
CASSLRRLALRTDTQYF
TGTGCCAGCAGCTTACGCCGACTAGCGCTCCGCACAGATACGCAGTATTTT
>TRBV7-2|-|-|TRBJ2-7
CASSLGGVLATKRQYF
TGTGCCAGCAGCTTAGGAGGTGTCCTAGCGACTAAGAGGCAGTACTTC
>TRBV18|-|TRBD1|TRBJ2-7
CASSQGQGLSYEQYF
TGTGCCAGCTCTCAAGGACAGGGCCTCTCCTACGAGCAGTACTTC
>TRBV29-1|-|-|TRBJ2-7
CSVAGPSTYEQYF
TGCAGCGTGGCCGGGCCCTCGACCTACGAGCAGTACTTC